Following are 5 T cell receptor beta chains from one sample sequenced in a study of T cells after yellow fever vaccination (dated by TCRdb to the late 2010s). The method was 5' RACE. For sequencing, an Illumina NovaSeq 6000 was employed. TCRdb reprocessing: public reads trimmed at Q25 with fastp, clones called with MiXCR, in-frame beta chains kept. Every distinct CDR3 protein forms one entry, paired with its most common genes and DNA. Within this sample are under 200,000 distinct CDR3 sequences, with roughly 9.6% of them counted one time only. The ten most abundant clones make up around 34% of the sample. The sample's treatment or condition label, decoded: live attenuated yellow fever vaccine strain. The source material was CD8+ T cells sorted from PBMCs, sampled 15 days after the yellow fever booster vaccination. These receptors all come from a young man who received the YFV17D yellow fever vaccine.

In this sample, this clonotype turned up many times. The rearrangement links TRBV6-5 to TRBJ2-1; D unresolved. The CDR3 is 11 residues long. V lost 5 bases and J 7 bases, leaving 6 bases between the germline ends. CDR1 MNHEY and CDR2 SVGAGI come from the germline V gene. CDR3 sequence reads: CASSHANEQFF. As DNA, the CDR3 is TGTGCCAGCAGTCACGCTAATGAGCAGTTCTTC.

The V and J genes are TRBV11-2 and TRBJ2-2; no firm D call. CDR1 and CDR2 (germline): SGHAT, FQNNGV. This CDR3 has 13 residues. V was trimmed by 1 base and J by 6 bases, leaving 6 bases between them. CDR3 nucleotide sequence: TGTGCCAGCAGCTTAGTAGTCCCCGGGGAGCTGTTTTTT. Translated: CASSLVVPGELFF.

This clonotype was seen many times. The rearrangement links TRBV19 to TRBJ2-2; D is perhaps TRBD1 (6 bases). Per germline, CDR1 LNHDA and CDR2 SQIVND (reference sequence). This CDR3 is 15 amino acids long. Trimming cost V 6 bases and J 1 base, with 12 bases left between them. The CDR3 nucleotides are TGTGCCAGTAGCACCGGGACACAGAACACCGGGGAGCTGTTTTTT. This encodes CASSTGTQNTGELFF. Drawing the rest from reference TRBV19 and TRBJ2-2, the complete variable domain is DGGITQSPKYLFRKEGQNVTLSCEQNLNHDAMYWYRQDPGQGLRLIYYSQIVNDFQKGDIAEGYSVSREKKESFPLTVTSAQKNPTAFYLCASSTGTQNTGELFFGEGSRLTVL.

The CDR3 reads CSVEAGGFYEQYF. The CDR3 DNA reads TGCAGCGTTGAGGCAGGGGGATTCTACGAGCAGTACTTC. V is TRBV29-1 and J is TRBJ2-7, with 7 bases aligning to TRBD1. The CDR3 spans 13 residues. CDR1 is SQVTM and CDR2 is ANQGSEA in the germline V gene. V lost 3 bases and J lost 3; bases outside the gene matches: 5.

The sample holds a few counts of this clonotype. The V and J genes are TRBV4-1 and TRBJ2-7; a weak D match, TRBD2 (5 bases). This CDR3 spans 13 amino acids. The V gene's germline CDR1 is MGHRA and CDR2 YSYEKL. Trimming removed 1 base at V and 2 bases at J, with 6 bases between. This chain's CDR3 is CASSQAGAYEQYF. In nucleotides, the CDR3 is TGCGCCAGCAGCCAAGCCGGGGCCTACGAGCAGTACTTC.